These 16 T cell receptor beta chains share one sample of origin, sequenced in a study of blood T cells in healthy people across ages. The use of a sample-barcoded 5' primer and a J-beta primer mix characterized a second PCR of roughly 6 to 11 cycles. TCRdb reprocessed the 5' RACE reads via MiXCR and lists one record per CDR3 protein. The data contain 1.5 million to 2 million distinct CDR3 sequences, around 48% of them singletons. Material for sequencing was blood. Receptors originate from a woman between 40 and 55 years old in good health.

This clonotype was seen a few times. CDR3: CASSQDRSGNEQFF. CDR3 nucleotide sequence: TGTGCCAGCAGTCAGGACAGGTCTGGCAATGAGCAGTTCTTC. The chain combines TRBV2 with TRBJ2-1; 7 bases agree with TRBD1. The CDR3 runs 14 residues. V lost 5 bases, J lost 6 bases, and 7 bases stayed unmatched. CDR1 and CDR2 from the germline V gene are SNHLY and FYNNEI.

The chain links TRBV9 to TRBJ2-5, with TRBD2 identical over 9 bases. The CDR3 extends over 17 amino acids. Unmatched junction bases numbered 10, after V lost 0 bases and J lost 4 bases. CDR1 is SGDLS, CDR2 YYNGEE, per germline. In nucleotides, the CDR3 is TGTGCCAGCAGCGTAGGTGGCGGGGGGGTATCAAGAGAGACCCAGTACTTC. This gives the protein CASSVGGGGVSRETQYF.

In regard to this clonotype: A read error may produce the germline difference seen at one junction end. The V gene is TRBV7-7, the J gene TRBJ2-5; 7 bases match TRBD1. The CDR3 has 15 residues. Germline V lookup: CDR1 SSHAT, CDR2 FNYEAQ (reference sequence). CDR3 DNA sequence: TGTGCTAGCAGCTCACGGACAGGCCTCCAAGAGACCCAGTACTTC. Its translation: CASSSRTGLQETQYF.

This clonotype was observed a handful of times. This CDR3 reads CASSLAGRTQETQYF. The CDR3 DNA sequence: TGTGCCAGCAGCTTAGCAGGTCGAACCCAAGAGACCCAGTACTTC. This chain connects TRBV7-9 to TRBJ2-5; D ambiguous. Germline values: CDR1 SEHNR, CDR2 FQNEAQ (reference sequence). The CDR3 is made up of 15 amino acids. With 0 bases removed from V and 1 base from J, the gap between germline ends came to 9 bases.

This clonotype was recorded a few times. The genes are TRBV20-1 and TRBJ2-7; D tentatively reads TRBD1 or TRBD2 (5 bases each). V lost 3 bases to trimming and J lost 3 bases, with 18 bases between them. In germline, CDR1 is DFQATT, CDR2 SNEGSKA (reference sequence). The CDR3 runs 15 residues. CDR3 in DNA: TGCAGTGCTAGGTCGAGCCAGGGAGCCCTCTACGAGCAGTACTTC. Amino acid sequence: CSARSSQGALYEQYF.

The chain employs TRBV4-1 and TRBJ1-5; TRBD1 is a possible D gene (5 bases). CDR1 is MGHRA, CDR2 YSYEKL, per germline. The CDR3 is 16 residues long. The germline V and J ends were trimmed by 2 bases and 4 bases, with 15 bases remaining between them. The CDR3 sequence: CASSQFWAGQNQPQHF. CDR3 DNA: TGCGCCAGCAGCCAATTTTGGGCAGGGCAGAATCAGCCCCAGCATTTT.

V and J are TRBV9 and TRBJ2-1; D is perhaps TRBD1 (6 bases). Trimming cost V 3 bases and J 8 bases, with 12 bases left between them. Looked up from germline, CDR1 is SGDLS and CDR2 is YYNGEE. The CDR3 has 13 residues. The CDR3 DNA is TGTGCCAGCAGCGAGCAGGGGTTGTATGAGCAGTTCTTC. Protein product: CASSEQGLYEQFF.

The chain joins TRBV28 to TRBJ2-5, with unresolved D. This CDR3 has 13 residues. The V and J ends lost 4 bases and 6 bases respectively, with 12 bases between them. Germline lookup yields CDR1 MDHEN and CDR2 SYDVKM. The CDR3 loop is CASSSPRRQTQYF. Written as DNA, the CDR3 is TGTGCCAGCAGTTCACCGAGACGGCAGACCCAGTACTTC.

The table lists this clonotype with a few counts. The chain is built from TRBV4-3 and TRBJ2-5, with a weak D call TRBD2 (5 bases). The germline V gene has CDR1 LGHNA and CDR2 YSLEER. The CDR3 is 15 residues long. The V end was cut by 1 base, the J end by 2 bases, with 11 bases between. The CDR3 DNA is TGCGCCAGCAGCCAAGGGCGGGCGGTACAAGAGACCCAGTACTTC. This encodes CASSQGRAVQETQYF.

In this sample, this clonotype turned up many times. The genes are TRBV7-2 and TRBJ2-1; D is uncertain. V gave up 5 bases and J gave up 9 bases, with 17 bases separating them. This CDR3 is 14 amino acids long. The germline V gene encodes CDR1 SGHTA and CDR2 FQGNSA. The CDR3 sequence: CASSARLGESEQFF. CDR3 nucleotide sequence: TGTGCCAGCAGCGCCCGGTTGGGCGAGAGTGAGCAGTTCTTC.

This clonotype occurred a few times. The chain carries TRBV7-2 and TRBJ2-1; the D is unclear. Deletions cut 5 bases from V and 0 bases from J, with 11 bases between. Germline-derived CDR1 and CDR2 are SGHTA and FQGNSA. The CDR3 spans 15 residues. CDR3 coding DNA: TGTGCCAGCAGCAACCGGGCCGGCTCCTACAATGAGCAGTTCTTC. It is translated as CASSNRAGSYNEQFF.

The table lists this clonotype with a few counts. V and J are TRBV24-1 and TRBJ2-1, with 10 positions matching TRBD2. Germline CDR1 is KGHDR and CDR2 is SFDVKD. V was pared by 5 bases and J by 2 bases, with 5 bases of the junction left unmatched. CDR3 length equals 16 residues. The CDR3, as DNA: TGTGCCACCAGTGGGAGACTAGCGGGTACCTACAATGAGCAGTTCTTC. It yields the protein CATSGRLAGTYNEQFF.

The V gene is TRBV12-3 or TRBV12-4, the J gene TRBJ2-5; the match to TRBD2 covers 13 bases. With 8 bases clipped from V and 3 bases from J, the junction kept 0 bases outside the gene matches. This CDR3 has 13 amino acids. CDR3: CASGLAGEETQYF. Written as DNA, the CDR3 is TGTGCCAGCGGACTAGCGGGGGAAGAGACCCAGTACTTC.

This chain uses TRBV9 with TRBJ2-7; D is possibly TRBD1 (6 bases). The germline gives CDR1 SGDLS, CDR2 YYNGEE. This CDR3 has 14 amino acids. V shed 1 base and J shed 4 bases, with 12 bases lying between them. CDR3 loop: CASSVQGMGYEQYF. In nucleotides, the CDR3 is TGTGCCAGCAGCGTACAGGGGATGGGTTACGAGCAGTACTTC.

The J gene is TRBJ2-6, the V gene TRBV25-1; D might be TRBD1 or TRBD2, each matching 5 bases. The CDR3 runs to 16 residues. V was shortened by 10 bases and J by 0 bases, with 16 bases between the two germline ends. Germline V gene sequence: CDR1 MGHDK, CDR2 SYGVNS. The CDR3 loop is CATTAVGDSGANVLTF. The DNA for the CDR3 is TGTGCCACCACAGCCGTGGGGGACTCTGGGGCCAACGTCCTGACTTTC.

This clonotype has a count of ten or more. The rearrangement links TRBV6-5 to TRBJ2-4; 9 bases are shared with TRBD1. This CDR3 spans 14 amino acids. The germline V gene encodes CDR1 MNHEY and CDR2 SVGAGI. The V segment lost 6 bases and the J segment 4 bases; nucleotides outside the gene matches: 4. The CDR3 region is CASSPGTGKNIQYF. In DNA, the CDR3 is TGTGCCAGCAGCCCCGGGACAGGGAAAAACATTCAGTACTTC.